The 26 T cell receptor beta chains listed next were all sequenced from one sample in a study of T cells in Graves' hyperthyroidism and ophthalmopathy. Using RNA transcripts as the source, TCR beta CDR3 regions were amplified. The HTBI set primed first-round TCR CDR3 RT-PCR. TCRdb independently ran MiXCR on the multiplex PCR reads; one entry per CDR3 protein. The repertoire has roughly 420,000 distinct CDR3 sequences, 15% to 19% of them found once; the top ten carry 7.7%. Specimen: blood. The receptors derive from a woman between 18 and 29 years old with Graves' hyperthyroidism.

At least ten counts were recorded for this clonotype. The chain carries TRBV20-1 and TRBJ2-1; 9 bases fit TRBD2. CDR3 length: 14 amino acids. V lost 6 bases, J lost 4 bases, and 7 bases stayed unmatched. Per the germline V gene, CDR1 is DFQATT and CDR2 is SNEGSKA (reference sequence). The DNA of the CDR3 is TGCAGTGCACTGACTAGCGGATATTACAATGAGCAGTTCTTC. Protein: CSALTSGYYNEQFF.

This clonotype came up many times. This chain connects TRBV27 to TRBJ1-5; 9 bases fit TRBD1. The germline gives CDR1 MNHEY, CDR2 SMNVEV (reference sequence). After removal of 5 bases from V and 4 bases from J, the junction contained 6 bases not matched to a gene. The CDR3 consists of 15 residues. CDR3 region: CASSRWDRANQPQHF. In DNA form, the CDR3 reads TGTGCCAGCAGTCGCTGGGACAGGGCAAATCAGCCCCAGCATTTT.

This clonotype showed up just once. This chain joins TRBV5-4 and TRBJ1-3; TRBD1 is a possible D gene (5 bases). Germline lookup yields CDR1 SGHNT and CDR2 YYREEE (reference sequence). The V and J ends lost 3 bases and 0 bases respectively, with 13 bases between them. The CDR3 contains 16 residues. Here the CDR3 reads CASSSRGQDSGNTIYF. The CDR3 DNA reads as TGTGCCAGCAGCTCAAGGGGCCAAGACTCTGGAAACACCATATATTTT.

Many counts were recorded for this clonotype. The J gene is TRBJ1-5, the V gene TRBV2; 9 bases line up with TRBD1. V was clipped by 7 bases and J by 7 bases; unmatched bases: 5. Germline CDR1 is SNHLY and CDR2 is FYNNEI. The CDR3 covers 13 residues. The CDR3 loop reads CASKGQGGQPQHF. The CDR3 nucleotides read TGTGCCAGCAAGGGACAGGGAGGACAGCCCCAGCATTTT.

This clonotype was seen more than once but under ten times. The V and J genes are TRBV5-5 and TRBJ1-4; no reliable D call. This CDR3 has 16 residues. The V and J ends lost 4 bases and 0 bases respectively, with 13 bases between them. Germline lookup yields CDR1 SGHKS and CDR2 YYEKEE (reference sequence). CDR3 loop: CASSPLELATNEKLFF. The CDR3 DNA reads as TGTGCCAGCAGCCCCTTGGAGCTTGCAACTAATGAAAAACTGTTTTTT. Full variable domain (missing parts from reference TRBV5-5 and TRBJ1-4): DAGVTQSPTHLIKTRGQQVTLRCSPISGHKSVSWYQQVLGQGPQFIFQYYEKEERGRGNFPDRFSARQFPNYSSELNVNALLLGDSALYLCASSPLELATNEKLFFGSGTQLSVL.

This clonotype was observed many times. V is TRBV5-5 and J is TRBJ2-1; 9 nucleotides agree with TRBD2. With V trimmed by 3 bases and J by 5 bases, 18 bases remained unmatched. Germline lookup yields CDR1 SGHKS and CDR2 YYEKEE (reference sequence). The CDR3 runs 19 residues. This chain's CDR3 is CASSSRVAGAFYPNNEQFF. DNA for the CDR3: TGTGCCAGCAGCTCCAGGGTAGCGGGGGCCTTTTATCCTAACAATGAGCAGTTCTTC. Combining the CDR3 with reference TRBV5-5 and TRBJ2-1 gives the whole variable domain DAGVTQSPTHLIKTRGQQVTLRCSPISGHKSVSWYQQVLGQGPQFIFQYYEKEERGRGNFPDRFSARQFPNYSSELNVNALLLGDSALYLCASSSRVAGAFYPNNEQFFGPGTRLTVL.

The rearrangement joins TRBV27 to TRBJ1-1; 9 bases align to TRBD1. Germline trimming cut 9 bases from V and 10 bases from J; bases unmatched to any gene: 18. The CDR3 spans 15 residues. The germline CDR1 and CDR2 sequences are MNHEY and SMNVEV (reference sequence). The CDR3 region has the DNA TGTGCCAGGGCCCCTGAGACAGGGGGGGCCCCTGGAGCTTTCTTT. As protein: CARAPETGGAPGAFF.

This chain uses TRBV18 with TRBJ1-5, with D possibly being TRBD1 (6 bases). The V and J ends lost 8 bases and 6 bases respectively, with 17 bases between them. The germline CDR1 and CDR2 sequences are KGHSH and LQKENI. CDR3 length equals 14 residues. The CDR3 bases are TGTGCCAGCAGTCCCCAACAGGGAGGTCAGCCCCAGCATTTT. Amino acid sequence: CASSPQQGGQPQHF.

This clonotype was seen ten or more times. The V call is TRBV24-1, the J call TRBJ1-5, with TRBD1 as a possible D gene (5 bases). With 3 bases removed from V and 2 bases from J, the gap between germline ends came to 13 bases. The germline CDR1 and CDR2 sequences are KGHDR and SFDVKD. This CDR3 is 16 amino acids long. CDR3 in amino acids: CATSDARGTGNQPQHF. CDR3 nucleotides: TGTGCCACCAGTGATGCGCGGGGGACGGGCAATCAGCCCCAGCATTTT.

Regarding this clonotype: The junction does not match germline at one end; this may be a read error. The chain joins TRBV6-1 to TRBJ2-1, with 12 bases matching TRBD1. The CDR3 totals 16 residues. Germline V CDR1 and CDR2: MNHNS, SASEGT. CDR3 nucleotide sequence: TGTGCCAGCAGTGATCCGGGACAGGGGGCCTACACTGAGCAGTTCTTC. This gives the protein CASSDPGQGAYTEQFF.

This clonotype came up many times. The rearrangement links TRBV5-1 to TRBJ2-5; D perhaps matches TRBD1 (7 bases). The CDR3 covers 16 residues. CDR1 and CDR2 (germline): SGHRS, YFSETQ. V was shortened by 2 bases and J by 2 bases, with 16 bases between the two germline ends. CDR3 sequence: CASSFSGGTGQETQYF. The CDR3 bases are TGCGCCAGCAGCTTCTCAGGGGGGACGGGACAAGAGACCCAGTACTTC.

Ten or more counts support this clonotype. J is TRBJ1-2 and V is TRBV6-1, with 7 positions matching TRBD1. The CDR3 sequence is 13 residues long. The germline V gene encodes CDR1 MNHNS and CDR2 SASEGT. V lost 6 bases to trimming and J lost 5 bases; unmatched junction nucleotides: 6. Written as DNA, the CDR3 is TGTGCCAGCAGGGGACAGTCAACATATGGCTACACCTTC. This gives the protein CASRGQSTYGYTF.

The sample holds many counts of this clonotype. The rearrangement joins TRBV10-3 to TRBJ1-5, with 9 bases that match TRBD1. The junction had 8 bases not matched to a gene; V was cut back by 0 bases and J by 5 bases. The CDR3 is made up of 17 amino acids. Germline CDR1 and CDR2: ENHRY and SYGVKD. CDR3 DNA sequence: TGTGCCATCAGTGAGTCATCTGGGACAGGGTCCCATCAGCCCCAGCATTTT. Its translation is CAISESSGTGSHQPQHF.

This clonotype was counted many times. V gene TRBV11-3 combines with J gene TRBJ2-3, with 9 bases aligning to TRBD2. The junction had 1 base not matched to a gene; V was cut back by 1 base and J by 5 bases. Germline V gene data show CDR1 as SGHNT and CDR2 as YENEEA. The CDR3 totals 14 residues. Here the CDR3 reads CASSLVSGGDTQYF. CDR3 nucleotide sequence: TGTGCCAGCAGCTTAGTTAGCGGGGGAGATACGCAGTATTTT. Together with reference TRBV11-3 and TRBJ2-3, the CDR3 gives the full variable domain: EAGVVQSPRYKIIEKKQPVAFWCNPISGHNTLYWYLQNLGQGPELLIRYENEEAVDDSQLPKDRFSAERLKGVDSTLKIQPAELGDSAVYLCASSLVSGGDTQYFGPGTRLTVL.

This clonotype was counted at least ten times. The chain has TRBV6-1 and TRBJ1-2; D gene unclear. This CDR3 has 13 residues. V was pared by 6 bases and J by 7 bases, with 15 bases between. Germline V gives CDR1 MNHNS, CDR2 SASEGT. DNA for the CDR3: TGTGCCAGCAGGAACATCCCAGAGACTGGCTACACCTTC. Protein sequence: CASRNIPETGYTF.

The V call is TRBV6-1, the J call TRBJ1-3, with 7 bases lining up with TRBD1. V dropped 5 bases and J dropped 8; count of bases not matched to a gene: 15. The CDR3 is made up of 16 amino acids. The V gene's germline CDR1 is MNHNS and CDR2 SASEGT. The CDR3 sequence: CASSLAGTEQGYTIYF. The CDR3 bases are TGTGCCAGCAGTCTAGCCGGGACAGAGCAGGGGTACACCATATATTTT.

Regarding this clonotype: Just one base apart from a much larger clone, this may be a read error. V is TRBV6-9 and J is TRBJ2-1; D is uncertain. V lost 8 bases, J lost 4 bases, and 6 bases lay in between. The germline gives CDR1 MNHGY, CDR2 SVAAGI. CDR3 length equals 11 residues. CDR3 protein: CASGKYNEQFF. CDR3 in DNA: TGTGCCAGCGGGAAGTACAATGAGCAGTTCTTC.

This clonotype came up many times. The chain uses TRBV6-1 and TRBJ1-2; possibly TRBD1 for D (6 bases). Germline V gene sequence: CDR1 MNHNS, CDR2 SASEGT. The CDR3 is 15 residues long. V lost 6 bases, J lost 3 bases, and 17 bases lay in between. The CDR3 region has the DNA TGTGCCAGCAGCGACGGGGGCCCCCGCCACTATGGCTACACCTTC. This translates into CASSDGGPRHYGYTF.

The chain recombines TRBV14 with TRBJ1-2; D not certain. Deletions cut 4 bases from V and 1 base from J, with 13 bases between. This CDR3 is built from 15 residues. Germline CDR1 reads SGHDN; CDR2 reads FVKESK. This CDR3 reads CASSRPGYYNYGYTF. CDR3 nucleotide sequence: TGTGCCAGCAGCCGACCGGGATACTATAACTATGGCTACACCTTC.

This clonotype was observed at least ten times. The CDR3 DNA reads as TGTGCCAGCAGCGTAGCGGCAGGGGGTAATTCACCCCTCCACTTT. This sequence encodes CASSVAAGGNSPLHF. The chain couples TRBV9 to TRBJ1-6, with 7 bases lining up with TRBD1. Trimming removed 0 bases from V and 6 bases from J; junction bases left unmatched: 3. Germline-derived CDR1 and CDR2 are SGDLS and YYNGEE. CDR3 size: 15 residues.

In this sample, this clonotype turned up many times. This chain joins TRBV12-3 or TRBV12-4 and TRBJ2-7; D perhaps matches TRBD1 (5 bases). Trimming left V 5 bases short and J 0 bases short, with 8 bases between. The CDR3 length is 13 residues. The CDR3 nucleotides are TGTGCCAGCAGTGGACAACCCTCCTACGAGCAGTACTTC. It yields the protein CASSGQPSYEQYF.

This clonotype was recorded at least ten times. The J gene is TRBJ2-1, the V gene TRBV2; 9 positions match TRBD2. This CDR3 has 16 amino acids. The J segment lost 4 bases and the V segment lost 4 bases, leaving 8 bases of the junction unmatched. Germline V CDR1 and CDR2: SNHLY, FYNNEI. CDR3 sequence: CASSGGGLAGYNEQFF. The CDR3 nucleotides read TGTGCCAGCAGTGGGGGGGGGCTAGCGGGGTACAATGAGCAGTTCTTC.

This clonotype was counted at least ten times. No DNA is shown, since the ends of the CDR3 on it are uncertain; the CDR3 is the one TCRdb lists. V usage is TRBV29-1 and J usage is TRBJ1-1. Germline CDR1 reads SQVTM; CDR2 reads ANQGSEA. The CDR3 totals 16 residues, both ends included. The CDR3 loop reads CSVEDGFLGMGTEAFF.

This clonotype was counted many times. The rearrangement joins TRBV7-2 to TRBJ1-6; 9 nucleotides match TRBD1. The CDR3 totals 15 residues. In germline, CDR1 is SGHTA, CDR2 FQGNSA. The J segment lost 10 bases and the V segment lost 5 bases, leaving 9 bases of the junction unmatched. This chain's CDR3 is CASSISQGAGSPLHF. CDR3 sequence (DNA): TGTGCCAGCAGCATTTCACAGGGGGCAGGATCACCCCTCCACTTT.

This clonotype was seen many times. Here the CDR3 DNA reads TGCAGCGTTGAAGATGTAGACAGGGGGGGCTATGGCTACACCTTC. Translating gives CSVEDVDRGGYGYTF. J is TRBJ1-2 and V is TRBV29-1; the match to TRBD1 covers 9 bases. Germline trimming cut 0 bases from V and 4 bases from J; bases unmatched to any gene: 6. The CDR3 has 15 amino acids. Germline V gives CDR1 SQVTM, CDR2 ANQGSEA.

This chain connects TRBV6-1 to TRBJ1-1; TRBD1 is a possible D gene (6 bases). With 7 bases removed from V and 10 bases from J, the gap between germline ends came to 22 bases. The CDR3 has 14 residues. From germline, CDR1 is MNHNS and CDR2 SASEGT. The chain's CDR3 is CASNKGSRGAGAFF. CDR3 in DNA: TGTGCCAGCAACAAAGGATCCAGGGGCGCTGGAGCTTTCTTT.